The next 27 T cell receptor beta chains were all read from a single sample in a study of stem cell transplantation in POMP-related autoinflammatory disease. The study's findings and limits: Patients with PRAID showed a restricted number of unique TRB V-J gene pairings. PRAID patients trended toward lower TRB diversity and higher clonality in all analyzed T-cell subsets.

No antigen is known for these receptors. Sequencing used immunoSEQ multiplex PCR; TCRdb keeps in-frame clones, though not all of them. This sample has 11,000 or so clones, with around 87% found just once. Sequenced here: CD8+ T cells from PBMCs, sampled before stem cell transplantation. Source of these receptors: a human donor with POMP-related autoinflammation and immune dysregulation (PRAID).

The chain couples TRBV7-8 to TRBJ2-3; TRBD1 is a possible D gene (6 bases). The CDR3 covers 16 residues. The V gene lost 0 bases and the J gene lost 2 bases, with 12 bases spanning the gap. Germline CDR1 SGHVS, CDR2 FQNEAQ. The CDR3 loop reads CASSLAWAGDTDTQYF. CDR3 DNA sequence: TGTGCCAGCAGCTTAGCGTGGGCAGGGGACACAGATACGCAGTATTTT.

This clone was counted only a few times. The chain couples TRBV30 to TRBJ1-1, with D maybe TRBD1 (6 bases). Germline CDR1 reads GTSNPN; CDR2 reads SVGIG (reference sequence). The CDR3 has 14 amino acids. V shed 4 bases and J shed 4 bases, with 16 bases lying between them. CDR3 residues: CAWKLDSAGTEAFF. The DNA of the CDR3 is TGTGCCTGGAAGCTGGACAGTGCAGGCACTGAAGCTTTCTTT. Complete variable domain (other parts from reference TRBV30 and TRBJ1-1): SQTIHQWPATLVQPVGSPLSLECTVEGTSNPNLYWYRQAAGRGLQLLFYSVGIGQISSEVPQNLSASRPQDRQFILSSKKLLLSDSGFYLCAWKLDSAGTEAFFGQGTRLTVV.

The V call is TRBV30, the J call TRBJ2-5; possible D gene TRBD2, 6 bases. Per the germline V gene, CDR1 is GTSNPN and CDR2 is SVGIG (reference sequence). This CDR3 is 13 amino acids long. V dropped 3 bases and J dropped 7 bases, with 15 bases sitting between them. CDR3 in amino acids: CAWRMDGTGTQYF. The CDR3 nucleotides are TGTGCCTGGAGGATGGATGGGACTGGGACCCAGTACTTC.

The count of this clone is one. The chain couples TRBV13 to TRBJ2-2; 11 positions agree with TRBD2. Germline lookup yields CDR1 PRHDT and CDR2 FYEKMQ (reference sequence). V was clipped by 5 bases and J by 6 bases; unmatched bases: 11. This CDR3 spans 17 amino acids. CDR3 loop: CASSRVTSGSWSGELFF. CDR3 bases: TGTGCCAGCAGCCGCGTTACTAGCGGGAGTTGGTCCGGGGAGCTGTTTTTT.

The chain combines TRBV2 with TRBJ1-5; D remains unclear. Germline values: CDR1 SNHLY, CDR2 FYNNEI. This CDR3 is 18 amino acids long. Trimming removed 1 base at V and 0 bases at J, with 16 bases between. The CDR3 loop reads CASSEGPRASYSNQPQHF. The DNA for the CDR3 is TGTGCCAGCAGTGAAGGTCCTCGTGCTTCATATAGCAATCAGCCCCAGCATTTT.

The genes are TRBV4-1 and TRBJ1-1; TRBD1 matches at 7 bases. This CDR3 spans 14 amino acids. V trimming: 4 bases; J trimming: 2 bases; junction bases outside the gene matches: 4. The germline gives CDR1 MGHRA, CDR2 YSYEKL. The CDR3, as DNA: TGCGCCAGCAGCCCTAGGGGGCTCAACACTGAAGCTTTCTTT. Protein: CASSPRGLNTEAFF.

The rearrangement joins TRBV27 to TRBJ2-7, with D unresolved. The germline CDR1 and CDR2 sequences are MNHEY and SMNVEV (reference sequence). The CDR3 has 13 amino acids. Trimming took off 4 bases at V and 1 base at J, with 8 bases between the two ends. CDR3 residues: CASSSLGSYEQYF. DNA for the CDR3: TGTGCCAGCAGTTCCTTAGGATCCTACGAGCAGTACTTC.

The J gene is TRBJ2-7, the V gene TRBV28, with D perhaps assigned TRBD1 or TRBD2 (5 bases each). V lost 5 bases and J 3 bases, leaving 17 bases between the germline ends. This CDR3 has 15 amino acids. Germline CDR1 is MDHEN and CDR2 is SYDVKM. CDR3 amino acids: CASSPGHGTFYEQYF. In DNA, the CDR3 is TGTGCCAGCAGTCCAGGACATGGGACCTTCTACGAGCAGTACTTC. The full variable domain, with the rest looked up from reference TRBV28 and TRBJ2-7, is DVKVTQSSRYLVKRTGEKVFLECVQDMDHENMFWYRQDPGLGLRLIYFSYDVKMKEKGDIPEGYSVSREKKERFSLILESASTNQTSMYLCASSPGHGTFYEQYFGPGTRLTVT.

V gene TRBV5-6 combines with J gene TRBJ1-1; the D is unclear. Germline V lookup: CDR1 SGHDT, CDR2 YYEEEE. With 1 base removed from V and 4 bases from J, the gap between germline ends came to 14 bases. This CDR3 contains 15 residues. The CDR3 loop is CASSLTHYTGTEAFF. The CDR3 bases are TGTGCCAGCAGCTTGACCCACTACACGGGCACTGAAGCTTTCTTT.

The rearrangement links TRBV2 to TRBJ2-7, with a tentative D call TRBD2 (5 bases). This CDR3 is 13 amino acids long. The V gene's germline CDR1 is SNHLY and CDR2 FYNNEI. The V gene lost 7 bases and the J gene lost 2 bases, with 12 bases spanning the gap. CDR3 bases: TGTGCCAGCACCGGGGAGTTTACCTACGAGCAGTACTTC. Translating it yields CASTGEFTYEQYF.

This chain uses TRBV10-3 with TRBJ2-7; weak D call: TRBD1 (6 bases). Trimming took off 4 bases at V and 5 bases at J, with 21 bases between the two ends. This CDR3 is 16 amino acids long. Per the germline V gene, CDR1 is ENHRY and CDR2 is SYGVKD. The CDR3 DNA follows: TGTGCCATCAGTGTGTTCACAGGGAAGCGGATAGACGAGCAGTACTTC. The encoded protein is CAISVFTGKRIDEQYF.

The chain has TRBV13 and TRBJ1-1; TRBD1 agrees at 12 bases. This CDR3 is built from 15 residues. Germline-derived CDR1 and CDR2 are PRHDT and FYEKMQ (reference sequence). J was trimmed by 4 bases and V by 5 bases; bases with no gene match: 5. CDR3 DNA: TGTGCCAGCAGCGCCGGGACAGGGGGCGTCACTGAAGCTTTCTTT. Residues: CASSAGTGGVTEAFF.

This chain joins TRBV6-5 and TRBJ2-3, with a weak D call TRBD2 (5 bases). The CDR3 has 16 residues. CDR1 and CDR2 from the germline V gene are MNHEY and SVGAGI. V lost 2 bases, J lost 0 bases, and 12 bases lay in between. The CDR3 sequence is CASSYERSSSTDTQYF. The DNA of the CDR3 is TGTGCCAGCAGTTACGAGCGGTCTTCTAGCACAGATACGCAGTATTTT.

This clone was observed once. V usage is TRBV30 and J usage is TRBJ2-3; D may be TRBD2 (6 bases). The V end was cut by 8 bases, the J end by 4 bases, with 13 bases between. CDR1 is GTSNPN, CDR2 SVGIG, per germline (reference sequence). This CDR3 has 12 residues. The CDR3 DNA follows: TGTGCCGGGCGGGGAGGCGCAGATACGCAGTATTTT. This sequence encodes CAGRGGADTQYF.

The chain is built from TRBV1 and TRBJ1-2; whether TRBD1, the table's D call, matches the DNA was not checked. TRBV1 is designated a pseudogene. This CDR3 has 15 residues. The CDR3 DNA reads as TGCACCAGCAGCCAGCCAAGACAGCCCGACTATGGCTACACCTTC. Encoded protein: CTSSQPRQPDYGYTF.

The chain joins TRBV6-6 to TRBJ1-4; 10 nucleotides align to TRBD1. Germline trimming cut 6 bases from V and 6 bases from J; bases unmatched to any gene: 4. This CDR3 contains 14 residues. The V gene's germline CDR1 is MNHNY and CDR2 SVGAGI (reference sequence). CDR3 nucleotides: TGTGCCAGCAGGACGACAGGGGGCGATGAAAAACTGTTTTTT. Its protein is CASRTTGGDEKLFF.

This chain connects TRBV5-8 to TRBJ1-6; the D gene is possibly TRBD1 (6 bases). There are 19 residues in the CDR3. CDR1 is SGHTS, CDR2 YDEGEE, per germline. V lost 4 bases and J 4 bases, leaving 24 bases between the germline ends. The CDR3 loop reads CASSALHGDAGVYNSPLHF. The DNA of the CDR3 is TGTGCCAGCAGCGCGTTACATGGGGATGCAGGGGTGTATAATTCACCCCTCCACTTT.

The chain has TRBV27 and TRBJ2-7, with D possibly called TRBD1 or TRBD2 (5 bases each). Trimming took off 4 bases at V and 0 bases at J, with 10 bases between the two ends. Germline CDR1 and CDR2: MNHEY and SMNVEV (reference sequence). The CDR3 contains 14 residues. The CDR3 region has the DNA TGTGCCAGCAGTTGGGACGTTAGCTCCTACGAGCAGTACTTC. Protein: CASSWDVSSYEQYF.

CDR3 sequence: CASSASGGDEQYF. Here the CDR3 DNA reads TGTGCCAGCAGCGCAAGCGGGGGCGACGAGCAGTACTTC. This chain uses TRBV9 with TRBJ2-7; TRBD2 matches 8 bases. This CDR3 spans 13 amino acids. Germline loops: CDR1 SGDLS, CDR2 YYNGEE. Trimming cost V 3 bases and J 5 bases; bases outside gene matches: 4.

The gene calls are TRBV19 and TRBJ2-2; weak D call: TRBD2 (6 bases). The CDR3 is 15 amino acids. Germline values: CDR1 LNHDA, CDR2 SQIVND (reference sequence). The V end lost 1 base, the J end lost 8 bases, and 14 bases lay between the germline ends. CDR3 region: CASSIAGTLEGELFF. In nucleotides, the CDR3 is TGTGCCAGTAGTATAGCTGGGACTTTGGAGGGGGAGCTGTTTTTT.

This chain links TRBV5-8 with TRBJ2-1, with D possibly TRBD2 on 6 matching bases. V shed 4 bases and J shed 6 bases, with 20 bases lying between them. The CDR3 spans 16 residues. Germline CDR1 SGHTS, CDR2 YDEGEE. The CDR3 is CASSQGDFPISNEQFF. As DNA, the CDR3 is TGTGCCAGCAGCCAAGGGGACTTTCCCATCAGCAATGAGCAGTTCTTC.

This chain connects TRBV2 to TRBJ2-3; weak D call: TRBD2 (6 bases). CDR1 and CDR2 (germline): SNHLY, FYNNEI. The CDR3 consists of 17 residues. Between the trimmed V and J ends, which lost 6 bases and 6 bases, there was a span of 25 bases. Here the CDR3 DNA reads TGTGCCAGCAGCCAATCTCTCACTAGCAAACCCACCGATACGCAGTATTTT. Translating gives CASSQSLTSKPTDTQYF.

This clone turned up a few times. This sequence joins TRBV28 and TRBJ1-5; D is perhaps TRBD1 (5 bases). V dropped 5 bases and J dropped 2 bases, with 10 bases sitting between them. CDR1 is MDHEN, CDR2 SYDVKM, per germline. This CDR3 spans 14 amino acids. The CDR3 is CASSLGPRNQPQHF. Written as DNA, the CDR3 is TGTGCCAGCAGTCTGGGGCCCCGCAATCAGCCCCAGCATTTT.

V is TRBV9 and J is TRBJ1-2, with 8 bases matching TRBD1. Germline values: CDR1 SGDLS, CDR2 YYNGEE. The V and J ends lost 3 bases and 4 bases, in that order; junction bases with no gene match: 14. The CDR3 is 17 residues long. In DNA, the CDR3 is TGTGCCAGCAGCGGACCAAAGGACAGGGATTACCCCTATGGCTACACCTTC. This gives the protein CASSGPKDRDYPYGYTF.

V gene TRBV6-1 combines with J gene TRBJ1-5; 7 bases match TRBD1. Germline V gene lookup returns CDR1 MNHNS and CDR2 SASEGT. V shed 1 base and J 3 bases; nucleotides not matched to a gene: 3. CDR3 length: 15 residues. The CDR3 reads CASSEVRGDNQPQHF. CDR3 coding DNA: TGTGCCAGCAGTGAAGTCAGGGGGGACAATCAGCCCCAGCATTTT.

This rearrangement joins TRBV7-9 to TRBJ1-6; D is unresolved. Trimming removed 1 base from V and 8 bases from J, with 12 bases in between. Per germline, CDR1 SEHNR and CDR2 FQNEAQ (reference sequence). This CDR3 region has 15 residues. The CDR3: CASSLDGLGDSPLHF. CDR3 coding DNA: TGTGCCAGCAGCTTAGACGGACTAGGCGATTCACCCCTCCACTTT.

The V and J genes are TRBV25-1 and TRBJ1-1, with D possibly TRBD1 on 6 matching bases. The germline V gene has CDR1 MGHDK and CDR2 SYGVNS. Trimming stripped 1 base from V and 0 bases from J, with 9 bases between. The CDR3 consists of 15 residues. CDR3 DNA: TGTGCCAGCAGTGAATGGGGGCGGATGAACACTGAAGCTTTCTTT. Translated, it gives CASSEWGRMNTEAFF.